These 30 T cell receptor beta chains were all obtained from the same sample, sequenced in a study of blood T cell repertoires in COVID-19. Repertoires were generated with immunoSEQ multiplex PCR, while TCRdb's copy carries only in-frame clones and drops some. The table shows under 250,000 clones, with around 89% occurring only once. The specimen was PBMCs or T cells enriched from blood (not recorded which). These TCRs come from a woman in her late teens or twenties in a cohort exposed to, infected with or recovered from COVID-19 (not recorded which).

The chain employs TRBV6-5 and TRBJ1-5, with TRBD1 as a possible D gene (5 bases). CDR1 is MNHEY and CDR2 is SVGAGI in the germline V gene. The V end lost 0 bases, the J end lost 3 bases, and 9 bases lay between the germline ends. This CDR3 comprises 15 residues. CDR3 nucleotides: TGTGCCAGCAGTTACTCCGGACATCCCAATCAGCCCCAGCATTTT. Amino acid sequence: CASSYSGHPNQPQHF.

Written as DNA, the CDR3 is TGTGCCAGCAGCTTAGGTGGGGGCCTCTCCTACAATGAGCAGTTCTTC. It yields the protein CASSLGGGLSYNEQFF. The chain recombines TRBV7-8 with TRBJ2-1, with TRBD1 as a possible D gene (6 bases). The germline V gene encodes CDR1 SGHVS and CDR2 FQNEAQ. This CDR3 is built from 16 residues. V lost 1 base and J lost 0, with 10 bases in between.

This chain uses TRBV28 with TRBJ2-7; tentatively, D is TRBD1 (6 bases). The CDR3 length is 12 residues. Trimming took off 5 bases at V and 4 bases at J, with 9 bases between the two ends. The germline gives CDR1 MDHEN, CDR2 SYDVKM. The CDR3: CASSTQGYEQYF. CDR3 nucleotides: TGTGCCAGCAGTACACAGGGATACGAGCAGTACTTC.

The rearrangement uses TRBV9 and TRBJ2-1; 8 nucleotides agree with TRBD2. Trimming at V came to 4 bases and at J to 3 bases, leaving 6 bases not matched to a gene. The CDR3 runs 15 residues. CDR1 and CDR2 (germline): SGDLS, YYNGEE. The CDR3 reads CASSFTSGVYNEQFF. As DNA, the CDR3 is TGTGCCAGCAGCTTTACTAGCGGAGTCTACAATGAGCAGTTCTTC.

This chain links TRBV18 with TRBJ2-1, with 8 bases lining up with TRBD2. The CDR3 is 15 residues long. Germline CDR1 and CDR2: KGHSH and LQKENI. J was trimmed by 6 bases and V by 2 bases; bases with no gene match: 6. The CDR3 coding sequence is TGTGCCAGCTCACCAGGGAGCGGGAGCGGCAATGAGCAGTTCTTC. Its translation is CASSPGSGSGNEQFF.

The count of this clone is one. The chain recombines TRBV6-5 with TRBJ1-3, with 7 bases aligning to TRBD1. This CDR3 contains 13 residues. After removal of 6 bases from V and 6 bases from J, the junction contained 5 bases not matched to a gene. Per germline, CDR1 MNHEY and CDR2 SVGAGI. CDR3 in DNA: TGTGCCAGCAGCTTACAGGGGTTAAACACCATATATTTT. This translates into CASSLQGLNTIYF.

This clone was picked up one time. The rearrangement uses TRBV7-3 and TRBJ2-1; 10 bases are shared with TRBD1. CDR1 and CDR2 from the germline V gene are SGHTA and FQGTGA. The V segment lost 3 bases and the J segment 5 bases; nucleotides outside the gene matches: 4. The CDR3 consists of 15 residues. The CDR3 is CASSFADRGDNEQFF. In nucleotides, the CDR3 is TGTGCCAGCAGCTTCGCGGACAGGGGGGACAATGAGCAGTTCTTC.

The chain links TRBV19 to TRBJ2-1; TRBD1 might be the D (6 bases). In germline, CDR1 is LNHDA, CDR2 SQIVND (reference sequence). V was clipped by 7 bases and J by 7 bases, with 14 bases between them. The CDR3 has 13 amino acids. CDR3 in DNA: TGTGCCAGTAACCCTACGAGGGGGAATGAGCAGTTCTTC. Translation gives CASNPTRGNEQFF.

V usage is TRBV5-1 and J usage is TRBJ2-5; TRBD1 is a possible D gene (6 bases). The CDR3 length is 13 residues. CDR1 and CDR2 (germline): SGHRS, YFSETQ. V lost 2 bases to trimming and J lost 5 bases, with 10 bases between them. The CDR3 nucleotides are TGCGCCAGCAGCTTTGAGGGGGAGGAGACCCAGTACTTC. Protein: CASSFEGEETQYF.

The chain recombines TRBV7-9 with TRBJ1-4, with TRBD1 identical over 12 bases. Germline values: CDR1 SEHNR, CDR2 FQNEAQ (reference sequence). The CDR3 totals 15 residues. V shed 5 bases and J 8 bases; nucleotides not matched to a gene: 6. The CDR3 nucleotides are TGTGCCAGCAGCGACGGGACAGGGGGCGGCGAAAAACTGTTTTTT. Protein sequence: CASSDGTGGGEKLFF.

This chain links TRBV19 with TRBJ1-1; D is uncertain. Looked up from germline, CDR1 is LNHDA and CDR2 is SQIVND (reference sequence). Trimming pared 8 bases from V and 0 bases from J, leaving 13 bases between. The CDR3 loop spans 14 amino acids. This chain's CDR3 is CASFDSDLNTEAFF. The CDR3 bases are TGTGCCAGTTTCGATTCGGACTTGAACACTGAAGCTTTCTTT. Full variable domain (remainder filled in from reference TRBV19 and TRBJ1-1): DGGITQSPKYLFRKEGQNVTLSCEQNLNHDAMYWYRQDPGQGLRLIYYSQIVNDFQKGDIAEGYSVSREKKESFPLTVTSAQKNPTAFYLCASFDSDLNTEAFFGQGTRLTVV.

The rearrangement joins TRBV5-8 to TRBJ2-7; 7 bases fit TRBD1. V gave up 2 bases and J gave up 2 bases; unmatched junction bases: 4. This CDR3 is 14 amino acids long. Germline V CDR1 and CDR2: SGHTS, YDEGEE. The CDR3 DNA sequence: TGTGCCAGCAGCTTAGAGGACAGGCCCTACGAGCAGTACTTC. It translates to CASSLEDRPYEQYF.

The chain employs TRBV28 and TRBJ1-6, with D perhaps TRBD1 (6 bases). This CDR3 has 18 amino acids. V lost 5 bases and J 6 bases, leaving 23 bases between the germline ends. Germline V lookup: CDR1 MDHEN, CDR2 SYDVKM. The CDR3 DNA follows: TGTGCCAGCAGTCCCTACAGGGAGGGATGGGGGGTTAATTCACCCCTCCACTTT. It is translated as CASSPYREGWGVNSPLHF.

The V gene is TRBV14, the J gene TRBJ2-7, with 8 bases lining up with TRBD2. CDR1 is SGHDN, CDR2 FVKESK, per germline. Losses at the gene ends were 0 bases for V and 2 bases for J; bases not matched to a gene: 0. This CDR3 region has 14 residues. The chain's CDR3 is CASSQEREAYEQYF. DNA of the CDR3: TGTGCCAGCAGCCAAGAGCGGGAGGCCTACGAGCAGTACTTC.

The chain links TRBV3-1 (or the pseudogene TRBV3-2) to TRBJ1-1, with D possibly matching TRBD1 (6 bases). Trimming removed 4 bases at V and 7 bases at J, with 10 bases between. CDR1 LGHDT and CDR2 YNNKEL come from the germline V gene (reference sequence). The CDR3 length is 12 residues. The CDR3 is CASSPGQREAFF. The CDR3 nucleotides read TGTGCCAGCAGCCCAGGACAGCGTGAAGCTTTCTTT.

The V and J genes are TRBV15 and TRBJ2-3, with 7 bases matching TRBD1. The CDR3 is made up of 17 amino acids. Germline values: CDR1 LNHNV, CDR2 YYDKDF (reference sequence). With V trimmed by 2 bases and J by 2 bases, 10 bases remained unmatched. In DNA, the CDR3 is TGTGCCACCAGCAGAAACAGCGGAAGGGGGCACACAGATACGCAGTATTTT. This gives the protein CATSRNSGRGHTDTQYF. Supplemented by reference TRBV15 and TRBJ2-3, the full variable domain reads DAMVIQNPRYQVTQFGKPVTLSCSQTLNHNVMYWYQQKSSQAPKLLFHYYDKDFNNEADTPDNFQSRRPNTSFCFLDIRSPGLGDTAMYLCATSRNSGRGHTDTQYFGPGTRLTVL.

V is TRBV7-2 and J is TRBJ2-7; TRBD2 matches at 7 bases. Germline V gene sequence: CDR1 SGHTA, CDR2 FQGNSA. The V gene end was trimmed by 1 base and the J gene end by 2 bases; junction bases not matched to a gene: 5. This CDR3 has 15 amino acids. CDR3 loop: CASSLGGGGTYEQYF. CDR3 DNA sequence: TGTGCCAGCAGCTTAGGCGGGGGAGGGACCTACGAGCAGTACTTC.

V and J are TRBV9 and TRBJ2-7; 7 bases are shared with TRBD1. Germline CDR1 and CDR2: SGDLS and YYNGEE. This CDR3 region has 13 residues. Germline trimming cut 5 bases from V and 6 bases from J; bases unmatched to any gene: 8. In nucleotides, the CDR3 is TGTGCCAGCAGTGGGACAGTTTCCGGCGAGCAGTACTTC. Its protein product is CASSGTVSGEQYF. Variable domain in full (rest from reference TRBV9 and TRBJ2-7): DSGVTQTPKHLITATGQRVTLRCSPRSGDLSVYWYQQSLDQGLQFLIQYYNGEERAKGNILERFSAQQFPDLHSELNLSSLELGDSALYFCASSGTVSGEQYFGPGTRLTVT.

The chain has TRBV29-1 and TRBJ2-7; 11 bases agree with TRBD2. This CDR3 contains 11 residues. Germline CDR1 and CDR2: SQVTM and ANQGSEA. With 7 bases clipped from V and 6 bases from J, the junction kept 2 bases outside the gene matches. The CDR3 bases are TGCAGCGCTGGGACTAGCGGCGAGCAGTACTTC. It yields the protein CSAGTSGEQYF.

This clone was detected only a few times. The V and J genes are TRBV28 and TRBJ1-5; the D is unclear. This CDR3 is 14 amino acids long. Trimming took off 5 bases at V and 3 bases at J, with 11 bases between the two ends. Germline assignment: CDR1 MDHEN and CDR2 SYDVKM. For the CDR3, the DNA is TGTGCCAGCAGTGTTGGGCGTGCCAATCAGCCCCAGCATTTT. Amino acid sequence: CASSVGRANQPQHF.

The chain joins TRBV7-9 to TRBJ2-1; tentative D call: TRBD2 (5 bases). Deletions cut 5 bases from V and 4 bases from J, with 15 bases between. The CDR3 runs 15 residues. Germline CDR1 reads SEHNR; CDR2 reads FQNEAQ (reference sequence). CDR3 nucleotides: TGTGCCAGCAGCCCCCGAGGGTCCTTTTACAATGAGCAGTTCTTC. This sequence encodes CASSPRGSFYNEQFF.

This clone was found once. The CDR3 bases are TGTGCCAGCAGTTTATTTCGGACAGGGATTTCACCCCTCCACTTT. Its translation is CASSLFRTGISPLHF. This sequence joins TRBV28 and TRBJ1-6, with 8 positions matching TRBD1. Germline assignment: CDR1 MDHEN and CDR2 SYDVKM. Trimming cost V 1 base and J 9 bases; bases outside gene matches: 5. The CDR3 spans 15 residues.

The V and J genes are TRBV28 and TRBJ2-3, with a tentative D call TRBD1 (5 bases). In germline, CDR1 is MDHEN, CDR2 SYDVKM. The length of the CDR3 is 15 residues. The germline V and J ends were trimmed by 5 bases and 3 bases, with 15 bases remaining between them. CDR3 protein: CASSLEQGGTDTQYF. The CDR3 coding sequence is TGTGCCAGCAGTCTAGAGCAGGGTGGGACAGATACGCAGTATTTT.

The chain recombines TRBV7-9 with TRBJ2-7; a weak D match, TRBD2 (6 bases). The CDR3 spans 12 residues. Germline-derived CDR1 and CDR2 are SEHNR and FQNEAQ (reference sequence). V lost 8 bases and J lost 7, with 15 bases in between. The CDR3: CASCRDSEEQYF. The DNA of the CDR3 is TGTGCCAGCTGCCGGGACTCCGAGGAGCAGTACTTC.

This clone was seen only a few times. CDR3 region: CASPLAGGNEQFF. CDR3 bases: TGTGCCAGTCCACTAGCGGGAGGTAATGAGCAGTTCTTC. The rearrangement uses TRBV2 and TRBJ2-1, with 12 bases identical to TRBD2. From germline, CDR1 is SNHLY and CDR2 FYNNEI. The V segment lost 9 bases and the J segment 7 bases; nucleotides outside the gene matches: 4. The CDR3 contains 13 residues. The whole variable domain, filled in from reference TRBV2 and TRBJ2-1, reads EPEVTQTPSHQVTQMGQEVILRCVPISNHLYFYWYRQILGQKVEFLVSFYNNEISEKSEIFDDQFSVERPDGSNFTLKIRSTKLEDSAMYFCASPLAGGNEQFFGPGTRLTVL.

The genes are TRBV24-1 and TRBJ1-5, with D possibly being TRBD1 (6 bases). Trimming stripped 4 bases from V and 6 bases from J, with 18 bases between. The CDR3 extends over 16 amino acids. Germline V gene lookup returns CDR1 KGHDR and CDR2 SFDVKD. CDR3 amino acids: CATSEGGAGESQPQHF. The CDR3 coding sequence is TGTGCCACCAGTGAGGGGGGGGCAGGGGAAAGTCAGCCCCAGCATTTT.

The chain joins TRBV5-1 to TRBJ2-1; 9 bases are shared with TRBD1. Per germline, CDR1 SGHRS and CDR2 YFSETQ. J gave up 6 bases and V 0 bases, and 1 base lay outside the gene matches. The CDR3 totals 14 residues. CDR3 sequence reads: CASSLADRGNEQFF. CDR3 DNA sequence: TGCGCCAGCAGCTTGGCGGACAGGGGCAATGAGCAGTTCTTC.

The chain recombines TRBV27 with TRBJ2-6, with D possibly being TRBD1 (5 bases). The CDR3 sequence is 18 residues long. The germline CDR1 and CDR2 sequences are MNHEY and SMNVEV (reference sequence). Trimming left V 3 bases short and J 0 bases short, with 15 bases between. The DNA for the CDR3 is TGTGCCAGCAGTTTTCGCGTGACAGCAAACTCTGGGGCCAACGTCCTGACTTTC. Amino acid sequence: CASSFRVTANSGANVLTF.

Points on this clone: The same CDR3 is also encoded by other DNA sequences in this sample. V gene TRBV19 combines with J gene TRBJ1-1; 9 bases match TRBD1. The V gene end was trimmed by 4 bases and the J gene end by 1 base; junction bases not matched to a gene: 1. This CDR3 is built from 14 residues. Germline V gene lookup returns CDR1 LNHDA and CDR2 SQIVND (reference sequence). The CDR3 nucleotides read TGTGCCAGTAGTACGACAGGGGGGAACACTGAAGCTTTCTTT. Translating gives CASSTTGGNTEAFF.

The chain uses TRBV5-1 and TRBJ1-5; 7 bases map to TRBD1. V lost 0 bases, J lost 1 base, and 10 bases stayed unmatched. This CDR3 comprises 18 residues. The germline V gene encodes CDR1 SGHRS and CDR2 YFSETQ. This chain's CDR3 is CASSLVPTGPLSNQPQHF. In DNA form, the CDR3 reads TGCGCCAGCAGCTTGGTCCCGACAGGGCCGTTGAGCAATCAGCCCCAGCATTTT.